The 31 T cell receptor beta chains presented below share a single source sample, sequenced in a study of OX40 agonist ivuxolimab in advanced cancers. Here immunoSEQ multiplex PCR was the method, and the copy in TCRdb shows in-frame clones only, minus some. This sample has some 94,000 clones; approximately 89% occur once, and the top ten carry about 0.89%. The sequenced sample was CD4+ or CD8+ T cells sorted from blood, obtained in a trial of the OX40 agonist ivuxolimab. These TCRs come from an adult with an advanced solid tumor such as melanoma, head and neck, liver or kidney cancer.

V is TRBV7-4 and J is TRBJ1-5; TRBD1 might be the D (6 bases). The germline V gene has CDR1 SGHVT and CDR2 SQSDAQ. The V end was cut by 1 base, the J end by 7 bases, with 14 bases between. CDR3 size: 15 residues. CDR3: CASSLDRVRDQPQHF. The CDR3 nucleotides read TGTGCCAGCAGCTTAGACAGGGTTCGGGACCAGCCCCAGCATTTT.

The chain couples TRBV2 to TRBJ2-2; a possible D gene is TRBD2 (6 bases). The CDR3 has 15 residues. The V and J ends lost 6 bases and 2 bases respectively, with 13 bases between them. The germline V gene encodes CDR1 SNHLY and CDR2 FYNNEI. As DNA, the CDR3 is TGTGCCAGCAGGGGATCTAGCGCCAACACCGGGGAGCTGTTTTTT. Protein: CASRGSSANTGELFF.

The rearrangement links TRBV15 to TRBJ2-1; perhaps TRBD1 as D (5 bases). This CDR3 is 16 amino acids long. Looked up from germline, CDR1 is LNHNV and CDR2 is YYDKDF (reference sequence). The V end was cut by 0 bases, the J end by 9 bases, with 18 bases between. The CDR3: CATSRDMEGAGAEQFF. CDR3 in DNA: TGTGCCACCAGCAGAGATATGGAAGGGGCCGGCGCTGAGCAGTTCTTC. Supplemented by reference TRBV15 and TRBJ2-1, the full variable domain reads DAMVIQNPRYQVTQFGKPVTLSCSQTLNHNVMYWYQQKSSQAPKLLFHYYDKDFNNEADTPDNFQSRRPNTSFCFLDIRSPGLGDTAMYLCATSRDMEGAGAEQFFGPGTRLTVL.

This clone was detected only once. The chain uses TRBV9 and TRBJ1-5; D is ambiguous. Trimming took 4 bases from V and 7 from J, leaving 15 bases between them. The germline V gene encodes CDR1 SGDLS and CDR2 YYNGEE. CDR3 length equals 14 residues. The CDR3 coding sequence is TGTGCCAGCAGCTCACCCCGGGGAGGCCAGCCCCAGCATTTT. Translation: CASSSPRGGQPQHF.

The chain employs TRBV6-5 and TRBJ1-5; maybe TRBD1 (6 bases). Trimming left V 8 bases short and J 5 bases short, with 16 bases between. The CDR3 sequence is 14 residues long. Germline lookup yields CDR1 MNHEY and CDR2 SVGAGI. CDR3 residues: CASGYGQMDQPQHF. The CDR3 region has the DNA TGTGCCAGCGGCTACGGACAGATGGATCAGCCCCAGCATTTT.

The rearrangement uses TRBV5-5 and TRBJ1-1, with D unresolved. This CDR3 spans 15 amino acids. V was pared by 0 bases and J by 4 bases, with 13 bases between. Germline V gives CDR1 SGHKS, CDR2 YYEKEE (reference sequence). CDR3 sequence: CASSLGHYSGTEAFF. The CDR3 DNA reads TGTGCCAGCAGCTTGGGGCATTACTCGGGCACTGAAGCTTTCTTT.

The chain links TRBV11-1 to TRBJ2-2, with D unresolved. Looked up from germline, CDR1 is SGHAT and CDR2 is FQDESV (reference sequence). V shed 5 bases and J shed 3 bases, with 7 bases lying between them. The CDR3 runs 13 residues. Written as DNA, the CDR3 is TGTGCCAGCAGCCCCGCGGACACCGGGGAGCTGTTTTTT. Protein product: CASSPADTGELFF.

The chain combines TRBV29-1 with TRBJ2-7, with D perhaps TRBD1 (6 bases). There are 12 residues in the CDR3. The V gene lost 6 bases and the J gene lost 9 bases, with 18 bases spanning the gap. Germline V gene data show CDR1 as SQVTM and CDR2 as ANQGSEA. The CDR3 region is CSVTKQGGGQYF. In DNA, the CDR3 is TGCAGCGTCACAAAACAGGGTGGCGGGCAGTACTTC.

The J gene is TRBJ2-2, the V gene TRBV11-2; possible D gene TRBD2, 6 bases. Germline lookup yields CDR1 SGHAT and CDR2 FQNNGV. The CDR3 totals 15 residues. V was pared by 0 bases and J by 7 bases, with 12 bases between. This CDR3 reads CASSLDGGYDGELFF. The DNA for the CDR3 is TGTGCCAGCAGCTTAGATGGAGGGTATGACGGGGAGCTGTTTTTT.

This chain links TRBV15 with TRBJ1-3, with unresolved D. This CDR3 contains 14 residues. V was clipped by 1 base and J by 1 base, with 5 bases between them. Germline V gene sequence: CDR1 LNHNV, CDR2 YYDKDF (reference sequence). DNA for the CDR3: TGTGCCACCAGCAGAGTGGTTTCTGGAAACACCATATATTTT. This encodes CATSRVVSGNTIYF.

The chain links TRBV5-1 to TRBJ1-5, with 7 bases identical to TRBD1. Germline V lookup: CDR1 SGHRS, CDR2 YFSETQ. This CDR3 is 16 amino acids long. V shed 4 bases and J 0 bases; nucleotides not matched to a gene: 7. The CDR3 sequence: CASSPGQTYSNQPQHF. CDR3 DNA sequence: TGCGCCAGCAGCCCGGGACAGACCTATAGCAATCAGCCCCAGCATTTT.

The chain is built from TRBV18 and TRBJ2-3; no clear D. CDR3 size: 11 residues. V was shortened by 2 bases and J by 6 bases, with 3 bases between the two germline ends. CDR1 is KGHSH, CDR2 LQKENI, per germline. This CDR3 reads CASSPSDTQYF. CDR3 coding DNA: TGTGCCAGCTCACCAAGCGATACGCAGTATTTT. The full variable domain, completed using reference TRBV18 and TRBJ2-3, is NAGVMQNPRHLVRRRGQEARLRCSPMKGHSHVYWYRQLPEEGLKFMVYLQKENIIDESGMPKERFSAEFPKEGPSILRIQQVVRGDSAAYFCASSPSDTQYFGPGTRLTVL.

The J gene is TRBJ2-7, the V gene TRBV27; 8 bases agree with TRBD1. Germline V gene data show CDR1 as MNHEY and CDR2 as SMNVEV (reference sequence). This CDR3 has 15 amino acids. The ends lost 7 bases at V and 3 bases at J; junction bases unmatched: 11. The CDR3 region has the DNA TGTGCCAGCACCAGACACTCCGGGACAGGCTACGAGCAGTACTTC. It specifies CASTRHSGTGYEQYF.

This chain uses TRBV5-4 with TRBJ2-5; a weak D match, TRBD2 (6 bases). V dropped 2 bases and J dropped 3 bases, with 11 bases sitting between them. CDR3 length: 14 amino acids. The germline gives CDR1 SGHNT, CDR2 YYREEE (reference sequence). The CDR3 protein is CASSLQLAKETQYF. DNA for the CDR3: TGTGCCAGCAGCTTACAACTAGCTAAAGAGACCCAGTACTTC.

The genes are TRBV7-9 and TRBJ1-4, with unresolved D. Trimming took off 5 bases at V and 7 bases at J, with 17 bases between the two ends. The CDR3 consists of 15 residues. In germline, CDR1 is SEHNR, CDR2 FQNEAQ (reference sequence). The CDR3 region is CASSTDRSGGEKLFF. In DNA form, the CDR3 reads TGTGCCAGCAGCACGGATCGTTCGGGTGGTGAAAAACTGTTTTTT. The whole variable domain, remainder taken from reference TRBV7-9 and TRBJ1-4, is DTGVSQNPRHKITKRGQNVTFRCDPISEHNRLYWYRQTLGQGPEFLTYFQNEAQLEKSRLLSDRFSAERPKGSFSTLEIQRTEQGDSAMYLCASSTDRSGGEKLFFGSGTQLSVL.

V gene TRBV29-1 combines with J gene TRBJ1-3; no definite D call. V was clipped by 4 bases and J by 0 bases, with 10 bases between them. Germline V gene data show CDR1 as SQVTM and CDR2 as ANQGSEA. The CDR3 runs 14 residues. For the CDR3, the DNA is TGCAGCGTTGTTGTGAGTCCCTCTGGAAACACCATATATTTT. Its translation: CSVVVSPSGNTIYF.

The chain is built from TRBV7-3 and TRBJ2-7, with 10 bases identical to TRBD2. Unmatched junction bases numbered 13, after V lost 5 bases and J lost 3 bases. CDR3 length equals 17 residues. Germline CDR1 SGHTA, CDR2 FQGTGA. The CDR3 protein is CASSRQSGLAANYEQYF. The CDR3 DNA reads TGTGCCAGCAGCCGGCAAAGTGGACTAGCGGCAAACTACGAGCAGTACTTC.

The rearrangement joins TRBV28 to TRBJ1-2, with D perhaps TRBD1 (6 bases). The CDR3 is 15 amino acids. Germline CDR1 and CDR2: MDHEN and SYDVKM. V was pared by 6 bases and J by 2 bases, with 16 bases between. For the CDR3, the DNA is TGTGCCAGCAGCCCGCGGGGGGGCACGAACTATGGCTACACCTTC. Translated: CASSPRGGTNYGYTF.

The rearrangement links TRBV11-2 to TRBJ2-2; D uncertain. Germline assignment: CDR1 SGHAT and CDR2 FQNNGV. CDR3 length: 17 residues. Trimming removed 4 bases from V and 2 bases from J, with 17 bases in between. In DNA, the CDR3 is TGTGCCAGCAGCTCCCCCCCCGGGTCTTTTAACACCGGGGAGCTGTTTTTT. Amino acid sequence: CASSSPPGSFNTGELFF.

Comment on this clone: This CDR3 is also generated by other DNA sequences in the sample. V is TRBV29-1 and J is TRBJ1-5; D may be TRBD1 (5 bases). Germline CDR1 and CDR2: SQVTM and ANQGSEA. Trimming cost V 6 bases and J 4 bases, with 10 bases left between them. The CDR3 is 12 residues long. In DNA form, the CDR3 reads TGCAGCGTCGGTGGGGGTAATCAGCCCCAGCATTTT. It yields the protein CSVGGGNQPQHF.

The J gene is TRBJ2-5, the V gene TRBV5-6; 7 bases agree with TRBD1. CDR1 is SGHDT, CDR2 YYEEEE, per germline. The CDR3 spans 17 residues. V was pared by 1 base and J by 5 bases, with 14 bases of the junction left unmatched. This CDR3 is CASSLSFDRDLAETQYF. CDR3 nucleotides: TGTGCCAGCAGCTTGTCCTTTGACAGGGACCTTGCCGAGACCCAGTACTTC.

This clone appeared a single time. The V call is TRBV7-3, the J call TRBJ2-2, with 7 bases matching TRBD2. Germline V gene sequence: CDR1 SGHTA, CDR2 FQGTGA. CDR3 size: 16 residues. J lost 1 base, V lost 5 bases, and 7 bases had no gene match. The DNA for the CDR3 is TGTGCCAGCAGCCTAAACGGCGGGGGGAACACCGGGGAGCTGTTTTTT. It encodes CASSLNGGGNTGELFF.

The gene calls are TRBV11-2 and TRBJ2-7; D may match TRBD1 or TRBD2 (5 bases each). This CDR3 is built from 15 residues. Trimming took 2 bases from V and 1 from J, leaving 12 bases between them. The germline V gene encodes CDR1 SGHAT and CDR2 FQNNGV. The CDR3 region has the DNA TGTGCCAGCAGCTTAAACCGGGACGGATCCTACGAGCAGTACTTC. It yields the protein CASSLNRDGSYEQYF.

The chain has TRBV28 and TRBJ1-2; 8 bases fit TRBD1. The V segment lost 6 bases and the J segment 3 bases; nucleotides outside the gene matches: 0. This CDR3 comprises 12 residues. CDR1 is MDHEN and CDR2 is SYDVKM in the germline V gene. DNA for the CDR3: TGTGCCAGCAGGGACAGGGACTATGGCTACACCTTC. As protein: CASRDRDYGYTF.

The V gene is TRBV7-3, the J gene TRBJ2-2; no reliable D call. The CDR3 spans 12 residues. With 2 bases removed from V and 3 bases from J, the gap between germline ends came to 1 base. CDR1 and CDR2 from the germline V gene are SGHTA and FQGTGA. The CDR3 region has the DNA TGTGCCAGCAGCTTAGACACCGGGGAGCTGTTTTTT. It yields the protein CASSLDTGELFF.

This clone was seen only a few times. At one of its ends the junction is not consistent with the germline gene, which may arise from a read error. The CDR3: CASSLSLTSTYEQFF. CDR3 nucleotide sequence: TGTGCTAGCAGCTTATCGTTGACTAGTACCTATGAGCAGTTCTTC. The genes are TRBV7-7 and TRBJ2-1; maybe TRBD2 (6 bases). The length of the CDR3 is 15 residues. The germline V gene has CDR1 SSHAT and CDR2 FNYEAQ (reference sequence).

The chain has TRBV7-3 and TRBJ2-1; 14 nucleotides match TRBD2. The CDR3 sequence is 14 residues long. The germline CDR1 and CDR2 sequences are SGHTA and FQGTGA. Trimming at V came to 9 bases and at J to 8 bases, leaving 6 bases not matched to a gene. CDR3 protein: CASRLAGGGDEQFF. Here the CDR3 DNA reads TGTGCCAGTAGACTAGCGGGAGGGGGTGATGAGCAGTTCTTC.

The rearrangement joins TRBV30 to TRBJ2-3; possible D gene TRBD1, 6 bases. The germline V gene has CDR1 GTSNPN and CDR2 SVGIG (reference sequence). V lost 2 bases and J 0 bases, leaving 9 bases between the germline ends. This CDR3 comprises 14 residues. CDR3 protein: CAWSRDTSTDTQYF. The CDR3 DNA follows: TGTGCCTGGAGTCGGGACACGAGCACAGATACGCAGTATTTT.

This sequence joins TRBV7-2 and TRBJ1-3; possible D gene TRBD1, 6 bases. The CDR3 loop spans 16 amino acids. V lost 5 bases to trimming and J lost 0 bases, with 14 bases between them. Germline lookup yields CDR1 SGHTA and CDR2 FQGNSA. CDR3: CASSQQQGFSGNTIYF. CDR3 nucleotide sequence: TGTGCCAGCAGCCAGCAACAGGGTTTCTCTGGAAACACCATATATTTT. Using reference TRBV7-2 and TRBJ1-3 for the parts outside the CDR3, the full variable domain is GAGVSQSPSNKVTEKGKDVELRCDPISGHTALYWYRQSLGQGLEFLIYFQGNSAPDKSGLPSDRFSAERTGGSVSTLTIQRTQQEDSAVYLCASSQQQGFSGNTIYFGEGSWLTVV.

V gene TRBV19 combines with J gene TRBJ1-2, with D unresolved. This CDR3 comprises 15 residues. In germline, CDR1 is LNHDA, CDR2 SQIVND (reference sequence). Trimming cost V 4 bases and J 0 bases, with 12 bases left between them. CDR3 sequence (DNA): TGTGCCAGTAGTAATGAGGGAGACCCTAACTATGGCTACACCTTC. It is translated as CASSNEGDPNYGYTF.

This clone came up a few times. The chain recombines TRBV7-6 with TRBJ2-1, with TRBD2 matching over 10 bases. Germline trimming cut 5 bases from V and 4 bases from J; bases unmatched to any gene: 14. Per the germline V gene, CDR1 is SGHVS and CDR2 is FNYEAQ. The CDR3 covers 18 residues. The CDR3 here is CASSPPFPLAGAYNEQFF. The CDR3 bases are TGTGCCAGCAGCCCCCCTTTCCCTCTAGCGGGAGCTTACAATGAGCAGTTCTTC.